Listed here are 5 T cell receptor beta chains from one sample, sequenced in a study of response to subunit inactivated influenza vaccine. TCRdb re-called the RT-PCR reads through MiXCR, storing one row per CDR3 protein. The sample includes under 950,000 distinct CDR3 sequences, 21% seen only once; the top ten take roughly 10%. Sequenced material: PBMCs from blood, taken 5 days after vaccination. The receptor source for this set is a man between 50 and 59 years old who received an inactivated influenza vaccine.

This clonotype was seen a handful of times. The chain is built from TRBV7-2 and TRBJ2-7; either TRBD1 or TRBD2 may supply D (7 bases each). The CDR3 runs 16 residues. V lost 1 base, J lost 5 bases, and 18 bases lay in between. Germline-derived CDR1 and CDR2 are SGHTA and FQGNSA. CDR3 bases: TGTGCCAGCAGCTTAGGTAGGGGGCTAGCGGTCCACGAGCAGTACTTC. Translated, it gives CASSLGRGLAVHEQYF.

V is TRBV10-3 and J is TRBJ1-5; D remains ambiguous. With 8 bases removed from V and 0 bases from J, the gap between germline ends came to 11 bases. CDR1 is ENHRY, CDR2 SYGVKD, per germline. The CDR3 is 14 amino acids. CDR3 in amino acids: CAIATADSNQPQHF. The CDR3 DNA sequence: TGTGCCATCGCAACAGCAGATAGCAATCAGCCCCAGCATTTT.

The V gene is TRBV7-6, the J gene TRBJ2-7, with 11 bases lining up with TRBD2. The CDR3 is 14 residues long. J gave up 7 bases and V 5 bases, and 7 bases lay outside the gene matches. Germline-derived CDR1 and CDR2 are SGHVS and FNYEAQ. CDR3: CASSPGGLAAEQYF. As DNA, the CDR3 is TGTGCCAGCAGCCCAGGGGGACTAGCGGCAGAGCAGTACTTC.

The count of this clonotype is one. The rearrangement uses TRBV28 and TRBJ1-4; TRBD1 matches 7 bases. The J segment lost 7 bases and the V segment lost 5 bases, leaving 10 bases of the junction unmatched. CDR1 is MDHEN and CDR2 is SYDVKM in the germline V gene. The CDR3 covers 15 residues. The CDR3 region is CASSISTGRGEKLFF. DNA of the CDR3: TGTGCCAGCAGTATCTCGACAGGGAGGGGTGAAAAACTGTTTTTT.

The rearrangement joins TRBV20-1 to TRBJ1-4; D may be TRBD1 (5 bases). Between the trimmed V and J ends, which lost 3 bases and 7 bases, there was a span of 18 bases. Germline CDR1 is DFQATT and CDR2 is SNEGSKA (reference sequence). The CDR3 runs 15 residues. The CDR3 here is CSASRRGGVREKLFF. The CDR3 bases are TGCAGTGCTAGTCGGCGGGGGGGAGTTCGTGAAAAACTGTTTTTT.